This entry concerns a single TCR beta chain. V dropped 5 bases and J dropped 0; count of bases not matched to a gene: 6. The CDR3 contains 15 residues. CDR1 is SGHVS and CDR2 is FQNEAQ in the germline V gene. In the original processing: Reference gene primer amplification gave estimated nucleated cell counts. Produced via immunoSEQ multiplex PCR; TCRdb's table is partial and in-frame only. V, J and clone size were drawn from that table, and D and trimming were deduced from the DNA. The sample has hundreds of thousands of clones, almost 85% seen once. The data belong to a study of blood T cell repertoires in COVID-19. About the study: PBMCs, B-cell-depleted T cells, or T cells were the source of the cDNA or gDNA that made up the material.

The rearrangement joins TRBV7-8 to TRBJ1-2; TRBD1 matches at 7 bases. Sequences were obtained from peripheral blood. This clonotype was sampled from a man aged 45-60 years with COVID-19, enrolled during active disease. The CDR3 spells CASSPRTGTNYGYTF. The CDR3 DNA reads as TGTGCCAGCAGCCCTAGGACAGGCACTAACTATGGCTACACCTTC.